These 10 T cell receptor beta chains share one sample of origin, sequenced in a study of regulatory T cells in long-lasting Graves disease. For TCR beta, libraries came from iRepertoire HTBI primers and Arm-PCR of CDR3 regions. TCRdb itself ran the multiplex PCR reads through MiXCR, one entry per CDR3 protein. The repertoire holds approximately 470,000 distinct CDR3 sequences, with less than 25% as singletons. Regarding time point: persistent/refractory GD, antithyroid drugs over 5 years with positive TRAb. The TCR library was made from RNA extracted from PBMCs. The source was peripheral blood mononuclear cells (PBMCs), collected when the disease was refractory, from a patient treated with antithyroid drugs. The receptors shown here come from a female donor with Graves disease.

The chain combines TRBV20-1 with TRBJ2-7; D may match TRBD1 or TRBD2 (5 bases each). The V gene's germline CDR1 is DFQATT and CDR2 SNEGSKA (reference sequence). Deletions cut 5 bases from V and 0 bases from J, with 20 bases between. The CDR3 has 16 amino acids. CDR3 in DNA: TGCAGTGCTGACACTTGGGGGACGGGAAGCTCCTACGAGCAGTACTTC. Its protein is CSADTWGTGSSYEQYF.

The chain couples TRBV5-4 to TRBJ2-7; D call uncertain. Germline CDR1 is SGHNT and CDR2 is YYREEE (reference sequence). V was cut by 4 bases and J by 7 bases, with 18 bases left in between. The CDR3 has 14 amino acids. The CDR3 region is CASSPTPPVEEQYF. DNA for the CDR3: TGTGCCAGCAGCCCCACTCCGCCGGTGGAAGAGCAGTACTTC.

The CDR3 nucleotides are TGTGCCAGCAGCCAAGATTACATGAACACTGAAGCTTTCTTT. The encoded protein is CASSQDYMNTEAFF. J is TRBJ1-1 and V is TRBV14; no clear D gene. The germline CDR1 and CDR2 sequences are SGHDN and FVKESK. The CDR3 contains 14 residues. The V end was cut by 0 bases, the J end by 0 bases, with 5 bases between.

The rearrangement links TRBV6-1 to TRBJ2-2; no reliable D call. V lost 5 bases and J lost 8, with 27 bases in between. The CDR3 is made up of 18 amino acids. In germline, CDR1 is MNHNS, CDR2 SASEGT. Here the CDR3 DNA reads TGTGCCAGCAGTCACCCCAGCATAGCCGGTTCGAAGCTGGGGGAGCTGTTTTTT. This sequence encodes CASSHPSIAGSKLGELFF.

A word on this clonotype: Its ends do not fully match the called genes, so a read error is possible. The chain joins TRBV14 to TRBJ2-7; 9 bases agree with TRBD2. The CDR3 is 15 amino acids. Germline-derived CDR1 and CDR2 are SGHDN and FVKESK. The CDR3 region is CAGSQGLATAYEQYF. The CDR3, as DNA: TGTGCCGGCAGCCAGGGACTAGCAACGGCGTACGAGCAGTACTTC.

The chain employs TRBV27 and TRBJ2-6; a possible D gene is TRBD1 (6 bases). The CDR3 totals 15 residues. V was clipped by 3 bases and J by 3 bases, with 9 bases between them. The germline CDR1 and CDR2 sequences are MNHEY and SMNVEV (reference sequence). The CDR3 bases are TGTGCCAGCAGTTTTGAGGGGGTTGGGGCCAACGTCCTGACTTTC. Translation: CASSFEGVGANVLTF.

CDR3 sequence reads: CASSLFSRGSGGELFF. The CDR3 DNA follows: TGTGCCAGCAGTTTATTTTCCAGGGGTAGCGGCGGGGAGCTGTTTTTT. This sequence joins TRBV28 and TRBJ2-2; D is possibly TRBD1 or TRBD2 (6 bases each). There are 16 residues in the CDR3. Germline values: CDR1 MDHEN, CDR2 SYDVKM. With 1 base removed from V and 7 bases from J, the gap between germline ends came to 16 bases.

The rearrangement joins TRBV12-3 or TRBV12-4 to TRBJ2-1, with D unclear. Trimming took 3 bases from V and 6 from J, leaving 9 bases between them. This CDR3 has 13 residues. This CDR3 reads CASSLQSFNEQFF. CDR3 nucleotides: TGTGCCAGCAGTTTGCAGTCATTCAATGAGCAGTTCTTC.

This clonotype has only a few counts. The chain joins TRBV19 to TRBJ1-6; the D is unclear. Germline loops: CDR1 LNHDA, CDR2 SQIVND (reference sequence). The V end lost 6 bases, the J end lost 9 bases, and 15 bases lay between the germline ends. This CDR3 is built from 14 residues. Here the CDR3 reads CASSRESLGSPLHF. In DNA, the CDR3 is TGTGCCAGTAGCCGAGAATCCTTAGGTTCACCCCTCCACTTT.

In this sample, this clonotype turned up many times. This chain connects TRBV30 to TRBJ2-5; 7 bases are a match to TRBD1. Germline V gene lookup returns CDR1 GTSNPN and CDR2 SVGIG (reference sequence). CDR3 length: 15 residues. Trimming removed 2 bases from V and 2 bases from J; junction bases left unmatched: 8. CDR3 nucleotides: TGTGCCTGGAGTTACCGGGACAGAGGACAAGAGACCCAGTACTTC. Encoded protein: CAWSYRDRGQETQYF.